This T cell receptor beta chain is from a study of CD8 T cells in Susac syndrome. The authors reverse transcribed about 0.5 to 1 ug RNA with random hexamers. From the immunoSEQ multiplex PCR reads, TCRdb called clonotypes with MiXCR, one entry per CDR3 protein. Of 150,000 to 200,000 distinct CDR3 sequences listed, around 94% are singletons. Sample: CD4+ T cells from PBMCs. This receptor was identified in a human donor in good health.

The CDR3 DNA sequence: TGTGCCAGCAGTTCTGGGACAGGGGCGCCAGATACGCAGTATTTT. Its protein is CASSSGTGAPDTQYF. The chain joins TRBV12-3 or TRBV12-4 to TRBJ2-3; TRBD1 matches 10 bases. The J segment lost 4 bases and the V segment lost 4 bases, leaving 5 bases of the junction unmatched. The CDR3 runs 15 residues.